This TCR beta chain was identified during a study of blood T cell repertoires in COVID-19. Turning to the study itself: Specimens from acute and convalescent COVID-19 originated in the United States, Italy and Spain. T cells, B-cell-depleted T cells, or PBMCs supplied cDNA or gDNA.

In the authors' workflow: Cell counts per sample came from amplifying reference gene primers. Using immunoSEQ multiplex PCR, the repertoire was profiled, and TCRdb retains in-frame clones only, with some absent. V and J calls and clone size are copied from that table; D and trimming were computed from the DNA. The sample holds over 200,000 clones, about 79% seen once. Looked up from germline, CDR1 is MNHNY and CDR2 is SVGAGI (reference sequence). This CDR3 contains 15 residues. With 3 bases clipped from V and 3 bases from J, the junction kept 5 bases outside the gene matches. This clonotype was obtained from a man aged 40-50 years who had recovered from COVID-19. The sequenced sample consisted of peripheral blood. This chain joins TRBV6-6 and TRBJ2-3; 8 positions agree with TRBD2. CDR3 sequence (DNA): TGTGCCAGCAGTTATCCGGCGGGGGGTACAGATACGCAGTATTTT. Translated, it gives CASSYPAGGTDTQYF.